Below, one T cell receptor beta chain is given with its context. How the authors handled the data: Cell counts per sample came from amplifying reference gene primers. The repertoire was sequenced with immunoSEQ multiplex PCR; TCRdb's copy has only in-frame clones and lacks some. The DNA gave D and trimming, while V, J and clone size come from that table. Among under 400,000 clones listed, more than 75% were seen once. The sample belongs to a study of blood T cell repertoires in COVID-19. Study information: Italy, Spain and the United States were the sources of the convalescent and acute COVID-19 samples. T cells, B-cell-depleted T cells, or PBMCs supplied cDNA or gDNA.

Enrolment of Seattle patients took place during active infection, and they were followed longitudinally. Material: peripheral blood. The source is a woman in her twenties or thirties with COVID-19, enrolled during active disease.

CDR3 region: CASSLSTSGQHLSYEQYF. Written as DNA, the CDR3 is TGCGCCAGCAGCTTATCCACTAGCGGCCAACACCTCTCCTACGAGCAGTACTTC. This chain uses TRBV5-1 with TRBJ2-7; 8 nucleotides align to TRBD2. Germline V lookup: CDR1 SGHRS, CDR2 YFSETQ. Losses at the gene ends were 2 bases for V and 0 bases for J; bases not matched to a gene: 13. The CDR3 is 18 amino acids.